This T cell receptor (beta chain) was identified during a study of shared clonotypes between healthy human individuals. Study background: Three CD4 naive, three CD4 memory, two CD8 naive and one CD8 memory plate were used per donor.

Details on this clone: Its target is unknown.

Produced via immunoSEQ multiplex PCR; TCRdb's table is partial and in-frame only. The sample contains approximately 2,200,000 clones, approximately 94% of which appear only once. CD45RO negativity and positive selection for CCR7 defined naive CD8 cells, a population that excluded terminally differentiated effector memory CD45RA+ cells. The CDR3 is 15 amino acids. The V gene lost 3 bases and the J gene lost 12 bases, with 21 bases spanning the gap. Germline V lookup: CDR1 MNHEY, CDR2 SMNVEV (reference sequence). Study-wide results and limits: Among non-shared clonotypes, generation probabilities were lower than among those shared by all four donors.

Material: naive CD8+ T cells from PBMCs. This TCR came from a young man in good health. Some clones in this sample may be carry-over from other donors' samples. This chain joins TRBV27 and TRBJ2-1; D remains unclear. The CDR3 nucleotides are TGTGCCAGCAGTTTCAGCATCAGGTATGCATCTGGGCAGTTCTTC. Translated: CASSFSIRYASGQFF.